Listed below are T cell receptor beta chains from one sample, sequenced in a study of shared clonotypes between healthy human individuals. Sequencing was performed with immunoSEQ multiplex PCR; in TCRdb, only in-frame clones are kept and a portion is missing. The sample includes roughly 490,000 clones, 75% to 85% of them seen just once. Sequencing input: PBMCs. These receptor sequences come from a woman aged 40 to 50 in good health. Some clones in this sample may be carry-over from other donors' samples. Both conserved end residues are trimmed from each CDR3.

V gene: TRBV19; J gene: TRBJ1-2; CDR3 protein: ASSPQGRNYGYT
V gene: TRBV4-2; J gene: TRBJ2-3; CDR3 protein: ASSQTIRRWGADTDTQY
V gene: TRBV4-1; J gene: TRBJ2-5; CDR3 protein: ASSQGTGGSQETQY
V gene: TRBV5-4; J gene: TRBJ1-2; CDR3 protein: ASSLEFSYGYT
V gene: TRBV27; J gene: TRBJ2-3; CDR3 protein: ASTPSSGGTDTQY
V gene: TRBV29-1; J gene: TRBJ2-3; CDR3 protein: SVEERKLVVSTDTQY
V gene: TRBV6-6; J gene: TRBJ1-5; CDR3 protein: ASSSSGTGSRPQH
V gene: TRBV5-1; J gene: TRBJ1-2; CDR3 protein: ASSLGVALEYGYT
V gene: TRBV7-9; J gene: TRBJ1-5; CDR3 protein: ASSLGRAGSYGQPQH
V gene: TRBV11-3; J gene: TRBJ2-3; CDR3 protein: ASSLGGAGTDTQY
V gene: TRBV6-1; J gene: TRBJ2-1; CDR3 protein: ASSDLASGISNEQF
V gene: TRBV5-1; J gene: TRBJ2-3; CDR3 protein: ASSSPTFSSTDTQY
V gene: TRBV15; J gene: TRBJ2-3; CDR3 protein: ATSRLAGGTDTQY
V gene: TRBV6-1; J gene: TRBJ1-3; CDR3 protein: ASNEGRGTGNTIY
V gene: TRBV5-1; J gene: TRBJ1-1; CDR3 protein: ASSWRGEVTEAF
V gene: TRBV4-2; J gene: TRBJ2-1; CDR3 protein: ASSQEIAGVGHNEQF
V gene: TRBV30; J gene: NA; CDR3 protein: AWRVSRTGPFDTIY
V gene: TRBV5-8; J gene: TRBJ2-5; CDR3 protein: ASSLRWQQTKETQY
V gene: TRBV19; J gene: TRBJ2-7; CDR3 protein: ASSTGQGRDEQY
V gene: TRBV28; J gene: TRBJ1-1; CDR3 protein: ASSPPPVTNTEAF
V gene: TRBV4-2; J gene: TRBJ1-4; CDR3 protein: ASSQAVEKLF
V gene: TRBV7-8; J gene: TRBJ1-1; CDR3 protein: ASSRTGLNTEAF
V gene: TRBV6-6; J gene: TRBJ2-7; CDR3 protein: ASSSPYEQY
V gene: TRBV28; J gene: TRBJ1-5; CDR3 protein: ASSPRQGFLGNQPQH
V gene: TRBV2; J gene: TRBJ1-3; CDR3 protein: ASSREPGNTIY
V gene: TRBV7-2; J gene: NA; CDR3 protein: ASSSSGYEQY
V gene: TRBV6-1; J gene: TRBJ2-7; CDR3 protein: ASSEMRGSHEQY
V gene: TRBV7-9; J gene: TRBJ2-4; CDR3 protein: ASTPWRGDIQY
V gene: TRBV5-6; J gene: TRBJ2-1; CDR3 protein: ASSLIRRGLGNEQF
V gene: TRBV19; J gene: TRBJ2-3; CDR3 protein: ASMGGRADTQY
V gene: TRBV7-2; J gene: TRBJ1-2; CDR3 protein: ASSTGRIYGYT
V gene: TRBV4-1; J gene: TRBJ2-7; CDR3 protein: ASSPIRDTSSYEQY